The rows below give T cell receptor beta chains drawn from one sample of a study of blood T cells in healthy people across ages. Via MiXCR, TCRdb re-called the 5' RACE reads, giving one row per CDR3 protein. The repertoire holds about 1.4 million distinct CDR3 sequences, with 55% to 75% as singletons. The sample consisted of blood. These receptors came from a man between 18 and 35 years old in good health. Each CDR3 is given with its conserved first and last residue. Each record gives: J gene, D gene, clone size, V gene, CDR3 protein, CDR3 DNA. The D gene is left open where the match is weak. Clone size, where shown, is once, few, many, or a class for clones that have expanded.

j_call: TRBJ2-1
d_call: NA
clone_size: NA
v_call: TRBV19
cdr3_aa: CASRYGDEQFF
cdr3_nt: TGTGCCAGTAGGTACGGCGATGAGCAGTTCTTC

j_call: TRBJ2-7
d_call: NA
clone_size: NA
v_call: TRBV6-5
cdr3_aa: CASRYGRWDEQYF
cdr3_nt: TGTGCCAGCAGATACGGTCGGTGGGACGAGCAGTACTTC

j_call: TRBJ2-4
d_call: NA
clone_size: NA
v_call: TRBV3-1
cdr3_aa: CASSQEAGLLREQYF
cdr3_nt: TGTGCCAGCAGCCAAGAGGCGGGGCTTCTACGGGAGCAGTACTTC

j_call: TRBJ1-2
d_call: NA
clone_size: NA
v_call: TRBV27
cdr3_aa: CASSSSLVGAGGSGYTF
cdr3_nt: TGTGCCAGCAGTTCGTCCTTGGTGGGCGCTGGAGGTTCTGGCTACACCTTC

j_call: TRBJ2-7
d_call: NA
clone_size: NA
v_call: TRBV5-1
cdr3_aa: CASSLDGPLSHNEQYF
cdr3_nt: TGCGCCAGCAGCTTGGATGGGCCCCTCTCCCACAACGAGCAGTACTTC

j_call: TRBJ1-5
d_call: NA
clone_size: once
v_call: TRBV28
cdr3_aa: CASIPPGVHSQPQHF
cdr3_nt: TGTGCCAGCATCCCCCCGGGGGTACACAGTCAGCCCCAGCATTTT

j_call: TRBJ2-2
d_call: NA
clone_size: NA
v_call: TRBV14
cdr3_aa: CASSRVPVQGDFGELFF
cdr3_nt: TGTGCCAGCAGCCGGGTACCGGTACAGGGTGATTTTGGGGAGCTGTTTTTT

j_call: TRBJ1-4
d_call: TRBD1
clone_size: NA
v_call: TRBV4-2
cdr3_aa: CASSQETLQGGEKLFF
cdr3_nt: TGTGCCAGCAGCCAAGAAACACTCCAGGGGGGGGAAAAACTGTTTTTT

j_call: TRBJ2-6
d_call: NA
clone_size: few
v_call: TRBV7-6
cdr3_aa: CASSFRLAESGANVLTF
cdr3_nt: TGTGCCAGCAGCTTCCGTCTAGCAGAGTCTGGGGCCAACGTCCTGACTTTC

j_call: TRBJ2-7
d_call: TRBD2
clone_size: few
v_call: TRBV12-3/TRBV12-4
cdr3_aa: CASSLGLAGAEQYF
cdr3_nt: TGTGCCAGCAGTTTAGGACTAGCGGGAGCCGAGCAGTACTTC

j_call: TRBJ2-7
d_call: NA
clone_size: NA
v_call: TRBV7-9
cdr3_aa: CASSRPAGPYNEQYF
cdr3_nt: TGTGCCAGCAGCCGGCCCGCGGGACCCTACAATGAGCAGTACTTC

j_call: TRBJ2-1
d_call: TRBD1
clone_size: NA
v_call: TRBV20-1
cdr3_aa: CSARTGGSEQFF
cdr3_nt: TGCAGTGCTAGAACAGGGGGCAGTGAGCAGTTCTTC

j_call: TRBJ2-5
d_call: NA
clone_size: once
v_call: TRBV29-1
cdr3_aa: CNAWTEETQYF
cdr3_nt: TGCAACGCTTGGACTGAGGAGACCCAGTACTTC

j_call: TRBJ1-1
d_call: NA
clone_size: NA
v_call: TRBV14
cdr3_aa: CASSLGSYPAFF
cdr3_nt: TGTGCCAGCAGCCTGGGCAGCTACCCAGCTTTCTTT

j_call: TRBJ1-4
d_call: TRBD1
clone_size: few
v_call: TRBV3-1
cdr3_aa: CASSPGTAQTNEKLFF
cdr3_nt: TGTGCCAGCAGCCCCGGGACAGCCCAAACTAATGAAAAACTGTTTTTT

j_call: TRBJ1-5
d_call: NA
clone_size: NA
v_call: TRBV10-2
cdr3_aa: CASRELNQPQHF
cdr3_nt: TGCGCCAGCAGGGAGTTGAATCAGCCCCAGCATTTT

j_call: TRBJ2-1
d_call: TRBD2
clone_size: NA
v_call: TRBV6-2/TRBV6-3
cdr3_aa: CASSLAGATSYNEQFF
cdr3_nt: TGTGCCAGCAGCCTAGCGGGAGCTACCTCCTACAATGAGCAGTTCTTC

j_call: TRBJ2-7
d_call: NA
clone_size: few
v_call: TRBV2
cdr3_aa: CASSARSYEQYF
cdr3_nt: TGTGCCAGCAGTGCCAGAAGCTACGAGCAGTACTTC

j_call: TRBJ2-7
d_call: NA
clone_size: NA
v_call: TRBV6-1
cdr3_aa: CASSEGRAATYEQYF
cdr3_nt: TGTGCCAGCAGTGAAGGAAGGGCGGCTACCTACGAGCAGTACTTC

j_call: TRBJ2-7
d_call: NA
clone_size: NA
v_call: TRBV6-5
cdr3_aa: CASTYTAAGYEQYF
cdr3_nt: TGTGCCAGCACTTACACCGCGGCGGGCTACGAGCAGTACTTC

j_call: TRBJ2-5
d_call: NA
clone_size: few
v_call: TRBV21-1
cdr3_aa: CASSKDRGETQYF
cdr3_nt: TGTGCCAGCAGCAAAGACAGGGGGGAGACCCAGTACTTC

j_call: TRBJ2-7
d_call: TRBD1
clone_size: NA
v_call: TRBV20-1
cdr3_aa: CSARGIGTGDSYEQYF
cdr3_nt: TGCAGTGCTAGAGGGATCGGGACAGGGGACTCCTACGAGCAGTACTTC

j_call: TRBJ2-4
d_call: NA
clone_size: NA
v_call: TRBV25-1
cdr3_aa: CASRQGGTKNIQYF
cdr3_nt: TGTGCCAGCAGACAGGGCGGTACCAAAAACATTCAGTACTTC

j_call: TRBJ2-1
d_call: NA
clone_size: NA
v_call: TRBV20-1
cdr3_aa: CSAIKENFYNEQFF
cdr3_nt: TGCAGTGCTATTAAGGAAAACTTCTACAATGAGCAGTTCTTC

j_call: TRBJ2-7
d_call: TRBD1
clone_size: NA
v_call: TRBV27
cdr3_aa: CAGTGGADEQYF
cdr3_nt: TGTGCCGGCACAGGGGGTGCCGACGAGCAGTACTTC

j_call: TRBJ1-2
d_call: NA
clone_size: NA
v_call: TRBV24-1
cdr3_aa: CATSDPYYGYTF
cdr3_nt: TGTGCCACCAGTGACCCGTACTATGGCTACACCTTC

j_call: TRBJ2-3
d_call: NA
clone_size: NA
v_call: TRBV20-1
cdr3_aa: CSAYQEDTQYF
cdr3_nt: TGCAGTGCTTATCAGGAGGATACGCAGTATTTT

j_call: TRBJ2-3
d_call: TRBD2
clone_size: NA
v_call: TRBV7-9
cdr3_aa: CASSLGTSGGDTQYF
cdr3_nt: TGTGCCAGCAGCTTAGGTACTAGCGGGGGAGATACGCAGTATTTT

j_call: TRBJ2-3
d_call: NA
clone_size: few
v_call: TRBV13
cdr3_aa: CASSLVPSATDTQYF
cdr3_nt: TGTGCCAGCAGCTTAGTTCCTAGCGCCACAGATACGCAGTATTTT

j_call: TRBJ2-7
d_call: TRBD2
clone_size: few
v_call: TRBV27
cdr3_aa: CASSLAGLAFYEQYF
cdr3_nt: TGTGCCAGCAGTCTAGCGGGACTAGCCTTCTACGAGCAGTACTTC

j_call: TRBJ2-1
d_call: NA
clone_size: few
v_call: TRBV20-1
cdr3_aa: CSASQRLDNNEQFF
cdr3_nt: TGCAGTGCTAGCCAACGTCTCGATAATAATGAGCAGTTCTTC

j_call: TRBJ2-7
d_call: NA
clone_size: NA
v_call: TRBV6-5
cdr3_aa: CASSYSVGVPLYEQYF
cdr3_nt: TGTGCCAGCAGTTACTCGGTAGGGGTTCCGCTCTACGAGCAGTACTTC

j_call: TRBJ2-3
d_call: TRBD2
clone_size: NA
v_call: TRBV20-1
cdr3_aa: CSARSPSGSFDTQYF
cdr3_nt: TGCAGTGCTAGAAGTCCTAGCGGGAGTTTTGATACGCAGTATTTT

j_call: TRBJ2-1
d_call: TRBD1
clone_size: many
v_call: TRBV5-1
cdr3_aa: CASSQQGDLRWNEQFF
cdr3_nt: TGCGCCAGCAGCCAACAGGGGGACCTCCGTTGGAATGAGCAGTTCTTC

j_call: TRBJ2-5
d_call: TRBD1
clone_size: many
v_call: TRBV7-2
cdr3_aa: CASSLVGQQETQYF
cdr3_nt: TGTGCCAGCAGCTTAGTGGGACAGCAAGAGACCCAGTACTTC

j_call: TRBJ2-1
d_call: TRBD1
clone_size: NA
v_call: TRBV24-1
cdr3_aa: CATSVPGQGRGEQFF
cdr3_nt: TGTGCCACCAGTGTCCCGGGACAGGGAAGGGGGGAGCAGTTCTTC

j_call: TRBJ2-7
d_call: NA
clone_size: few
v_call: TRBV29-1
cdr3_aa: CSVEEVGAPVGEQYF
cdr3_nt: TGCAGCGTTGAAGAAGTGGGGGCTCCCGTAGGCGAGCAGTACTTC

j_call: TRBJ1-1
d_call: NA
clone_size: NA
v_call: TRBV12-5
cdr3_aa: CASGQNRATEAFF
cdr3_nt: TGTGCTAGTGGTCAAAACAGGGCCACTGAAGCTTTCTTT

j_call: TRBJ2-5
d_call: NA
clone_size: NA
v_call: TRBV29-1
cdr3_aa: CSVEDWRSPEETQYF
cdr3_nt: TGCAGCGTTGAAGATTGGAGGTCCCCCGAGGAGACCCAGTACTTC

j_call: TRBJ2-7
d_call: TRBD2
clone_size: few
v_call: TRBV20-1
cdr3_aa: CSATTSGPSYEQYF
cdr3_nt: TGCAGTGCTACCACTAGCGGCCCCTCCTACGAGCAGTACTTC